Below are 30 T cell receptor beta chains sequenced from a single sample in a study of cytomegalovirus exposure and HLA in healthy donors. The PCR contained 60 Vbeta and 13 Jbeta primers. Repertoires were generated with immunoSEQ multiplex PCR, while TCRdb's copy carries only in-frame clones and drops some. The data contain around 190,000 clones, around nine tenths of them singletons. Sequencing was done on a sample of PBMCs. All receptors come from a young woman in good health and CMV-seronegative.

The CDR3, as DNA: TGCAGTGCTAGAGGGGAGGATGGCTACACCTTC. This gives the protein CSARGEDGYTF. The chain employs TRBV20-1 and TRBJ1-2; D ambiguous. CDR1 DFQATT and CDR2 SNEGSKA come from the germline V gene (reference sequence). The CDR3 extends over 11 amino acids. V was pared by 1 base and J by 6 bases, with 6 bases between.

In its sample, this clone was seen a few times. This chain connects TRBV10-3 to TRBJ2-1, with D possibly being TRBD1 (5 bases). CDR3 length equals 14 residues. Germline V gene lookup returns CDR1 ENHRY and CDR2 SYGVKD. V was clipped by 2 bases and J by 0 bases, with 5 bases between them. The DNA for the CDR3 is TGTGCCATCAGTGAGAGGGGCTCCTACAATGAGCAGTTCTTC. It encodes CAISERGSYNEQFF.

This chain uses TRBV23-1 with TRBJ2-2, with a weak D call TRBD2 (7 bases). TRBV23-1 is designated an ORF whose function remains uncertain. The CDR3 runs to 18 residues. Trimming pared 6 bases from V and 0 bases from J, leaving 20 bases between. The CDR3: CASSSVGGGGTNTGELFF. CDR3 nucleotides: TGCGCCAGCAGCAGCGTAGGCGGGGGCGGGACGAACACCGGGGAGCTGTTTTTT.

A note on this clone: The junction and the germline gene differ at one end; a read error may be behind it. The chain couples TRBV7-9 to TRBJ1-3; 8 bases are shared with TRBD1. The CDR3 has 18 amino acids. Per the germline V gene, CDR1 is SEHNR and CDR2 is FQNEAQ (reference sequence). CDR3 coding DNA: TGTTCCAGCAGCTTCGGAGGTGACAGGGGAGACTCTGGAAACACCATATATTTT. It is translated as CSSSFGGDRGDSGNTIYF.

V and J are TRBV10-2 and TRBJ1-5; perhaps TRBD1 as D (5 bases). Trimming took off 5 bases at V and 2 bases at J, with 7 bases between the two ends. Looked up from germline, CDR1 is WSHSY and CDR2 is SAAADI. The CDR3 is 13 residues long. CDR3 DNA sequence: TGCGCCAGCAGTTCACAGGGCAATCAGCCCCAGCATTTT. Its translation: CASSSQGNQPQHF.

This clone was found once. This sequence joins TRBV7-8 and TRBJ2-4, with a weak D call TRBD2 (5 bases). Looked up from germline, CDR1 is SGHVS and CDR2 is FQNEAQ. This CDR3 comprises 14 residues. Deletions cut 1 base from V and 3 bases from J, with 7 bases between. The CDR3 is CASSLGRDKNIQYF. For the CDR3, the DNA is TGTGCCAGCAGCTTAGGACGGGACAAAAACATTCAGTACTTC.

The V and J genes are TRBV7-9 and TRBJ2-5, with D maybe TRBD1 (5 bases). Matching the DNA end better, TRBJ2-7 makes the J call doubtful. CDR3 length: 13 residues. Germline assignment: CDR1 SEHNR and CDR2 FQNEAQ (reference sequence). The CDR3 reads CASSPQASYEQYF. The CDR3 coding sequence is TGTGCCAGCAGCCCACAGGCTTCCTACGAGCAGTACTTC.

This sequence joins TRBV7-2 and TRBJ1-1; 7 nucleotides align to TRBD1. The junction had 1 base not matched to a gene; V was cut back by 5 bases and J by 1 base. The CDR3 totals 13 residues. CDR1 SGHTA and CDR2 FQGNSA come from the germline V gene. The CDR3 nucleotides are TGTGCCAGCAGCAACAGGGGGAACACTGAAGCTTTCTTT. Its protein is CASSNRGNTEAFF.

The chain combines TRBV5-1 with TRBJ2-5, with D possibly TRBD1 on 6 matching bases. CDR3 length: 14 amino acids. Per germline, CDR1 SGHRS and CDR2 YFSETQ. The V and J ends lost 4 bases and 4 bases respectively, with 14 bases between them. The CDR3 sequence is CASSITGPPETQYF. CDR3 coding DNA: TGCGCCAGCAGCATCACAGGGCCCCCAGAGACCCAGTACTTC.

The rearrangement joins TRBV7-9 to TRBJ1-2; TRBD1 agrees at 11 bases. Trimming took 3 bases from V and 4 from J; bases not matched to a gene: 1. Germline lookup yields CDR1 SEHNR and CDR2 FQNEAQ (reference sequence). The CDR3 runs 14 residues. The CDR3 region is CASSLGTGGYGYTF. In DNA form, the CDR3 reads TGTGCCAGCAGCTTGGGGACAGGGGGCTATGGCTACACCTTC.

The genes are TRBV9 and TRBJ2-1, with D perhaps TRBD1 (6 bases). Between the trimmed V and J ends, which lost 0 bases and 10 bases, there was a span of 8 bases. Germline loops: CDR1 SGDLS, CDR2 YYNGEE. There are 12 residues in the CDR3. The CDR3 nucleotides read TGTGCCAGCAGCGTAGAGGGGGACGAGCAGTTCTTC. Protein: CASSVEGDEQFF.

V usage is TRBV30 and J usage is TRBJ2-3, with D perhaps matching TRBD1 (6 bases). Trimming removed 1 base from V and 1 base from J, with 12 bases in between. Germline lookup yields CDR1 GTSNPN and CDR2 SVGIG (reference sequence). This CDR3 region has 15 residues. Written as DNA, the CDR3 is TGTGCCTGGAGTGCACAGGGCGGCGGCACAGATACGCAGTATTTT. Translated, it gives CAWSAQGGGTDTQYF.

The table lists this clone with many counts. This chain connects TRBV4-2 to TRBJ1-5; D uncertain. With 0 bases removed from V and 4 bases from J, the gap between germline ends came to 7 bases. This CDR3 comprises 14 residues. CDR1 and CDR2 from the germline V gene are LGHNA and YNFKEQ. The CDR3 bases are TGTGCCAGCAGCCAAGATACAGAAAATCAGCCCCAGCATTTT. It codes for CASSQDTENQPQHF.

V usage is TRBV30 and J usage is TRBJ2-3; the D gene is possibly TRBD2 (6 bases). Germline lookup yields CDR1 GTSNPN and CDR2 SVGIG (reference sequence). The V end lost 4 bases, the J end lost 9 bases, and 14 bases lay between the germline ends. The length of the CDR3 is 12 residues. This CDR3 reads CAWIPGSGTQYF. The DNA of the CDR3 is TGTGCCTGGATTCCCGGGAGTGGGACGCAGTATTTT.

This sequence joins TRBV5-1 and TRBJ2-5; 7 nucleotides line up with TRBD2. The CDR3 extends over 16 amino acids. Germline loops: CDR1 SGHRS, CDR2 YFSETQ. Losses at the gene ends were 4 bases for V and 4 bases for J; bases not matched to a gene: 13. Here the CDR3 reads CASSPGASGLPETQYF. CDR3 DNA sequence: TGCGCCAGCAGCCCCGGGGCTAGCGGACTTCCAGAGACCCAGTACTTC.

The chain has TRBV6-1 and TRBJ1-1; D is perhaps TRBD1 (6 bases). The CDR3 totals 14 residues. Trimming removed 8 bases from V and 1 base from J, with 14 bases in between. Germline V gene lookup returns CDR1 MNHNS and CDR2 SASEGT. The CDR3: CASEDGQQNTEAFF. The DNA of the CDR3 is TGTGCCAGCGAAGACGGACAGCAGAACACTGAAGCTTTCTTT.

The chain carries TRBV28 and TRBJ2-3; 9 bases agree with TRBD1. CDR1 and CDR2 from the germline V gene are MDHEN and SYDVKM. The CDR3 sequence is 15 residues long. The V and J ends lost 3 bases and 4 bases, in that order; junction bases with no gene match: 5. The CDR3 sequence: CASSFTGGAADTQYF. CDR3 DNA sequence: TGTGCCAGCAGTTTTACAGGGGGCGCCGCAGATACGCAGTATTTT. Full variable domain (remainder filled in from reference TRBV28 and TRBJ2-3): DVKVTQSSRYLVKRTGEKVFLECVQDMDHENMFWYRQDPGLGLRLIYFSYDVKMKEKGDIPEGYSVSREKKERFSLILESASTNQTSMYLCASSFTGGAADTQYFGPGTRLTVL.

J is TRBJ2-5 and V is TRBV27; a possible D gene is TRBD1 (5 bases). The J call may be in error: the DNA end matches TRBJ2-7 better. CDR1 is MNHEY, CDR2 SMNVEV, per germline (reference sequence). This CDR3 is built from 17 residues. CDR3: CASSYGGRTPISYEQYF. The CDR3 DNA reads TGTGCCAGCAGTTACGGCGGACGGACACCCATCTCCTACGAGCAGTACTTC.

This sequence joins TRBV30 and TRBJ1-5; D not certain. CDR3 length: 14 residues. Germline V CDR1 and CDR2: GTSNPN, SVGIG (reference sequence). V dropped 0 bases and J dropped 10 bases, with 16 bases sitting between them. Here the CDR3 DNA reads TGTGCCTGGAGTGTAGACGGGAACGTTAGACCCCAGCATTTT. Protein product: CAWSVDGNVRPQHF.

CDR3: CASSFLGTSGSYEQYF. CDR3 DNA: TGTGCCAGCAGCTTCTTAGGGACTAGCGGTTCCTACGAGCAGTACTTC. The V and J genes are TRBV7-2 and TRBJ2-7; 11 bases align to TRBD2. Looked up from germline, CDR1 is SGHTA and CDR2 is FQGNSA. J gave up 1 base and V 3 bases, and 5 bases lay outside the gene matches. The CDR3 is 16 amino acids.

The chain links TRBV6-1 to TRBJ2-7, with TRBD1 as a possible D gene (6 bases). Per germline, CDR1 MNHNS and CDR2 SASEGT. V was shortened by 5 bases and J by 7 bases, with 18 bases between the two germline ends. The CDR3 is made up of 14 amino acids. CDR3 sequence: CASSSGVLSREQYF. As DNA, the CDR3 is TGTGCCAGCAGTTCAGGGGTCCTATCGCGTGAGCAGTACTTC.

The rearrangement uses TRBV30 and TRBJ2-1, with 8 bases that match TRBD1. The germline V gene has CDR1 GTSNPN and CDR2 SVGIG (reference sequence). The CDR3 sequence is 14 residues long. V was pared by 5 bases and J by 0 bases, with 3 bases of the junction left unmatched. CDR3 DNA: TGTGCCTGGGCTACAGGGGGCTCCTACAATGAGCAGTTCTTC. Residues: CAWATGGSYNEQFF.

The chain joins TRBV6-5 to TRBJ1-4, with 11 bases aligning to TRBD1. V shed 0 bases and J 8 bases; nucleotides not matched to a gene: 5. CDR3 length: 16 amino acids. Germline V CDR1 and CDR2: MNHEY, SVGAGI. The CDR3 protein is CASSYSGTGGQEKLFF. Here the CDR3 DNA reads TGTGCCAGCAGTTACTCAGGGACAGGGGGACAAGAAAAACTGTTTTTT.

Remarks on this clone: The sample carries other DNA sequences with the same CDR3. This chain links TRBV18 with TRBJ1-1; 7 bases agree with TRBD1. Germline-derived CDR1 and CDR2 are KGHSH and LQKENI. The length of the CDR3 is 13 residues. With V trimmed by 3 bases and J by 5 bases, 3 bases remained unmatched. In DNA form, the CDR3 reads TGTGCCAGCTCACCCCACAGGGGAACTGAAGCTTTCTTT. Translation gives CASSPHRGTEAFF.

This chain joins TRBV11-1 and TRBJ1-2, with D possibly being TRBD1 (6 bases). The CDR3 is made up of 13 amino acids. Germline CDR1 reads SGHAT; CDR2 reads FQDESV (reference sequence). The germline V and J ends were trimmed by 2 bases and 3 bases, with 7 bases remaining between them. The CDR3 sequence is CASSLSGDYGYTF. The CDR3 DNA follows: TGTGCCAGCAGCTTATCAGGGGACTATGGCTACACCTTC.

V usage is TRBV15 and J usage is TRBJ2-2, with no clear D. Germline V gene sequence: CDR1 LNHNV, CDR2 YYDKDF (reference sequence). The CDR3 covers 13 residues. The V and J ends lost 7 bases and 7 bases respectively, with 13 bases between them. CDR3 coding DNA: TGTGCCACCAATGCCGTGAGGAGCGGGGAGCTGTTTTTT. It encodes CATNAVRSGELFF.

The DNA of the CDR3 is TGTGCCAGCAGCTTGGGGGCGATTGGAGAAGCTTTCTTT. Protein product: CASSLGAIGEAFF. The rearrangement uses TRBV5-4 and TRBJ1-1; D is unclear. Germline lookup yields CDR1 SGHNT and CDR2 YYREEE (reference sequence). Trimming stripped 0 bases from V and 8 bases from J, with 11 bases between. The CDR3 spans 13 residues.

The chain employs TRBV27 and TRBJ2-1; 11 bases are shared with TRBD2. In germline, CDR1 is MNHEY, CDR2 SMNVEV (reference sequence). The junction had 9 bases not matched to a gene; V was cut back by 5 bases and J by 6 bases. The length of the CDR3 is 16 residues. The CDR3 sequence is CASSPIAGGHVNEQFF. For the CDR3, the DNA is TGTGCCAGCAGTCCCATAGCGGGGGGGCACGTCAATGAGCAGTTCTTC.

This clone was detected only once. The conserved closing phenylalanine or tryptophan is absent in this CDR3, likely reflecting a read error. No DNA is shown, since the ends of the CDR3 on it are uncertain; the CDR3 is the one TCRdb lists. CDR3 sequence: CASSLFREL. The genes are TRBV7-8 and TRBJ2-3; the tabulated D call, TRBD2, remains unverified against the DNA. Germline loops: CDR1 SGHVS, CDR2 FQNEAQ. The CDR3 contains 9 residues when both ends are counted.

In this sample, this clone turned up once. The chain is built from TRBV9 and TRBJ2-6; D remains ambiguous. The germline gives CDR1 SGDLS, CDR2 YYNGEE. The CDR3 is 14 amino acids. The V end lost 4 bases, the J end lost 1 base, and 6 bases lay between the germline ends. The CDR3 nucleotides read TGTGCCAGCAGCCCAGGTTCTGGGGCCAACGTCCTGACTTTC. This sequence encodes CASSPGSGANVLTF.